This T cell receptor (beta chain) is from a study of CD8+ T cells in alopecia areata (dated by TCRdb to between 2018 and 2020). Study-wide context: The treated patients took part in an open-label pilot trial in which moderate-to-severe alopecia areata was treated with oral tofacitinib at 5 to 10 mg twice daily. In both human patients and the C3H/HeJ mouse model, the study applied high-throughput TCRbeta sequencing to look at T cell clonal expansion in alopecia areata. In humans, TCRbeta sequencing was performed on scalp tissue and on sorted CD4+ and CD8+ peripheral blood T cells from healthy controls and from patients with patchy or totalis/universalis alopecia areata. In treated patients, disease severity was measured using the SALT score, which gives the percentage of scalp surface area affected. Patients on tofacitinib were biopsied at baseline and after 4 and 24 weeks of treatment, and several of the patients also had a later scalp biopsy. RNA came from the PAXgene miRNA kit for fixed scalp, the miRNeasy kit for PBMCs, and the RNeasy kit for mouse skin. Patients received tofacitinib for 6 to 18 months and were then followed off drug for 6 months to check for delayed response and recurrence. TCRbeta CDR3 regions were amplified by immunoSEQ multiplex PCR using 35 Vbeta forward and 13 Jbeta reverse primers. Scalp clonality was compared among normal scalp (n=4), patchy alopecia areata scalp (n=8), and alopecia totalis/universalis scalp (n=8).

The library relied on the immunoSEQ multiplex PCR assay. RNA was extracted from all samples and reverse transcribed into cDNA as template for TCR sequencing. First-strand cDNA was synthesized with SuperScript III using a 2:1 mix of oligo-dT and random hexamers. Amplification bias was assessed with a synthetic immune receptor repertoire, and residual bias was removed computationally. Turning to the authors' computational methods: Raw reads were preprocessed to remove errors, and CDR3 was defined according to IMGT conventions as the region from the conserved cysteine to phenylalanine. To get clonality, Shannon entropy was normalized by log2 of the number of productive unique TCRs and the result was subtracted from 1. CD4 or CD8 identity of scalp clones was inferred by cross-referencing scalp TCRbeta sequences with sorted blood CD4 and CD8 repertoires. TCRdb took over this immuneACCESS table, retaining in-frame rearrangements with V and J assigned. Such tables are incomplete; in checked studies, under half of the missing clones stem from an unresolved V gene, and the remainder is unexplained. V and J calls and clone size are as listed in that table; D and trimming were resolved from the DNA. This sample comprises 200,000 to 250,000 clones, about 58% of them detected only once. The top ten clones comprise roughly 1.4% of the sample.

For this clone: The clone's antigen remains unknown. Base qualities are not at hand, and no much larger clone is one base apart.

This specimen's time point label, per the study, means: around 4 weeks on oral tofacitinib. The sample's treatment or condition label, in plain terms: oral pan-JAK inhibitor, 5-10 mg twice daily. From alopecia areata patients, peripheral blood was collected along with lesional scalp punch biopsies. PBMCs were isolated by density centrifugation and stained for CD3, CD4 and CD8, and CD4+ and CD8+ T cells were sorted on a FACSAria. The full study reports these points: Lesional scalp, especially in alopecia totalis/universalis, showed higher clonality and more expanded CD8+ clones than normal scalp, suggesting antigenic drive. Because the treated cohort was small and had only one nonresponder, larger studies are needed to examine links between baseline CD8+ expansion and response. Scalp TCR repertoire analysis is complicated because resident alphabeta T cells in normal human skin are also sequenced, whereas mouse skin is dominated by gammadelta T cells. Shared TCR sequences between patients were less evident than in mice, which may be partly attributable to HLA diversity in the patient population. During tofacitinib treatment, many expanded lesional clones stuck around in both scalp and blood, and this persistence may partly explain why relapse happens after treatment is stopped. Tofacitinib significantly decreased scalp clonality and the number of expanded CD8+ clones among the top 100 scalp clones.

Counted from cysteine to phenylalanine, this CDR3 has 16 amino acids. Of all the DNA, just the CDR3 is kept, 48 bases in frame from base 1. V was cut back by 2 bases and J by 0 bases, leaving a gap of 13 bases between them. Based on the germline V gene, the CDR1 and CDR2 sequences are SGHDT and YYEEEE. This chain joins TRBV5-6 to TRBJ2-3; the D gene cannot be named for sure. This sample comprised CD4+ T cells sorted from blood, obtained at week 4, from a patient treated with tofacitinib. The sequence derives from a human donor with alopecia areata. The CDR3 amino acid sequence is: CASSFSQLASTDTQYF. The sequenced DNA: TGTGCCAGCAGCTTCTCCCAGTTAGCTAGCACAGATACGCAGTATTTT. The variable domain in full, with residues beyond the CDR3 obtained from the reference TRBV5-6 and TRBJ2-3 genes, is DAGVTQSPTHLIKTRGQQVTLRCSPKSGHDTVSWYQQALGQGPQFIFQYYEEEERQRGNFPDRFSGHQFPNYSSELNVNALLLGDSALYLCASSFSQLASTDTQYFGPGTRLTVL.